The T cell receptor beta chain described here comes from a study of blood T cells in healthy people across ages. Through a sample-barcoded 5' primer and a J-beta primer mix, a second PCR was run for 7 to 11 cycles. A single record per CDR3 protein comes from TCRdb applying MiXCR to the 5' RACE reads. The sample has over a million distinct CDR3 sequences; around 55% are singletons. The germline V gene encodes CDR1 SGHAT and CDR2 FQNNGV. V lost 2 bases and J lost 4, with 1 base in between. The CDR3 loop spans 11 amino acids. This clonotype showed up many times. Its antigen is still unknown. General study results and limits: TCR beta diversity was tightly associated with the proportion of naive T cells. Unsorted PBMCs blocked a conclusive comparison of naive and antigen-experienced cells.

Isolation of PBMCs gave at least 6 million cells per sample. This clonotype originated in a young man in good health. The sequenced material came from blood. The genes are TRBV11-2 and TRBJ2-3; D is unresolved. The CDR3 sequence is CASSLSDTQYF. CDR3 coding DNA: TGTGCCAGCAGCTTATCAGATACGCAGTATTTT.